These 13 T cell receptor beta chains came from one sample sequenced in a study of blood T cell repertoires in COVID-19. Libraries were prepared by immunoSEQ multiplex PCR; TCRdb keeps only in-frame clonotypes and omits some of them. The sample consists of more than 85,000 clones, roughly 80% of them appearing once. Sequencing used peripheral blood. Receptors were obtained from a man older than 75 with acute or convalescent COVID-19.

The V call is TRBV24-1, the J call TRBJ2-3; D call uncertain. Germline CDR1 and CDR2: KGHDR and SFDVKD. CDR3 length: 13 residues. V gave up 5 bases and J gave up 5 bases, with 10 bases separating them. The CDR3 bases are TGTGCCACCAGTGCAGGCTGGGTAGATACGCAGTATTTT. Amino acids: CATSAGWVDTQYF.

The CDR3 DNA is TGTGCCAGCAGTTTACCCCCGGTCTATCAGAACACTGAAGCTTTCTTT. It codes for CASSLPPVYQNTEAFF. This sequence joins TRBV27 and TRBJ1-1, with D hard to call. The CDR3 is made up of 16 amino acids. The germline V and J ends were trimmed by 2 bases and 1 base, with 14 bases remaining between them. Germline CDR1 is MNHEY and CDR2 is SMNVEV (reference sequence).

The gene calls are TRBV28 and TRBJ2-1; 13 positions match TRBD2. Trimming removed 6 bases from V and 4 bases from J; junction bases left unmatched: 6. Germline CDR1 is MDHEN and CDR2 is SYDVKM. This CDR3 region has 16 residues. CDR3: CASRSGGLAGYNEQFF. The CDR3 DNA sequence: TGTGCCAGCAGGTCCGGGGGACTAGCGGGATACAATGAGCAGTTCTTC.

This clone has a single count. The rearrangement uses TRBV2 and TRBJ1-1; 7 nucleotides line up with TRBD1. The germline CDR1 and CDR2 sequences are SNHLY and FYNNEI. The CDR3 is 14 residues long. V was pared by 6 bases and J by 2 bases, with 6 bases of the junction left unmatched. Here the CDR3 DNA reads TGTGCCAGCAGGGTGACAGGGACCAACACTGAAGCTTTCTTT. Amino acid sequence: CASRVTGTNTEAFF.

For the CDR3, the DNA is TGTGCCAGCAGCCCTTACAGAAACACTGAAGCTTTCTTT. Translated: CASSPYRNTEAFF. The chain combines TRBV5-4 with TRBJ1-1; D call uncertain. V gave up 4 bases and J gave up 2 bases, with 9 bases separating them. Germline V lookup: CDR1 SGHNT, CDR2 YYREEE (reference sequence). CDR3 length: 13 residues.

The chain employs TRBV21-1 and TRBJ2-7; TRBD1, the table's D call, was not compared with the DNA. TRBV21-1 is classified as a pseudogene. This CDR3 region has 17 residues. The CDR3 region is CASSMKIGTGKGYEQYF. For the CDR3, the DNA is TGTGCCAGCAGCATGAAAATAGGGACAGGGAAAGGTTACGAGCAGTACTTC.

This clone appeared a single time. The chain links TRBV5-1 to TRBJ1-1, with unresolved D. The CDR3 runs to 14 residues. Germline-derived CDR1 and CDR2 are SGHRS and YFSETQ. Trimming cost V 9 bases and J 3 bases, with 18 bases left between them. CDR3 protein: CATKLVALDTEAFF. Written as DNA, the CDR3 is TGCGCCACCAAACTCGTCGCGCTGGACACTGAAGCTTTCTTT.

This chain links TRBV14 with TRBJ1-2; D ambiguous. Trimming removed 0 bases from V and 4 bases from J, with 9 bases in between. This CDR3 has 14 residues. Germline CDR1 reads SGHDN; CDR2 reads FVKESK. As DNA, the CDR3 is TGTGCCAGCAGCCAAGATACGGGAGGCTATGGCTACACCTTC. This gives the protein CASSQDTGGYGYTF. Drawing the rest from reference TRBV14 and TRBJ1-2, the complete variable domain is EAGVTQFPSHSVIEKGQTVTLRCDPISGHDNLYWYRRVMGKEIKFLLHFVKESKQDESGMPNNRFLAERTGGTYSTLKVQPAELEDSGVYFCASSQDTGGYGYTFGSGTRLTVV.

The genes are TRBV28 and TRBJ1-4; 7 positions match TRBD1. The CDR3 consists of 15 residues. With 6 bases clipped from V and 8 bases from J, the junction kept 12 bases outside the gene matches. Germline values: CDR1 MDHEN, CDR2 SYDVKM. CDR3 sequence reads: CASRVPGQRGEKLFF. CDR3 in DNA: TGTGCCAGCAGGGTACCGGGACAGCGAGGAGAAAAACTGTTTTTT.

This chain connects TRBV14 to TRBJ2-1; a possible D gene is TRBD2 (6 bases). The V end was cut by 5 bases, the J end by 12 bases, with 14 bases between. The CDR3 extends over 12 amino acids. Germline CDR1 and CDR2: SGHDN and FVKESK. The CDR3 loop reads CASSTAGSGQFF. The DNA of the CDR3 is TGTGCCAGCAGCACCGCGGGGAGTGGGCAGTTCTTC.

The V gene is TRBV7-8, the J gene TRBJ2-7; 8 bases agree with TRBD2. The CDR3 spans 15 residues. V was pared by 1 base and J by 2 bases, with 4 bases of the junction left unmatched. Germline CDR1 is SGHVS and CDR2 is FQNEAQ. The CDR3 spells CASSLGLAGPYEQYF. The DNA of the CDR3 is TGTGCCAGCAGCTTAGGGCTAGCGGGCCCCTACGAGCAGTACTTC.

V is TRBV7-2 and J is TRBJ2-5; 9 bases line up with TRBD1. The germline V gene has CDR1 SGHTA and CDR2 FQGNSA. Trimming removed 5 bases from V and 5 bases from J; junction bases left unmatched: 9. The CDR3 totals 15 residues. CDR3 sequence reads: CASSPRQGGWETQYF. The CDR3 DNA sequence: TGTGCCAGCAGCCCCCGACAGGGGGGCTGGGAGACCCAGTACTTC.

V gene TRBV19 combines with J gene TRBJ1-3; 7 positions match TRBD1. The V and J ends lost 5 bases and 2 bases, in that order; junction bases with no gene match: 6. The CDR3 loop spans 15 amino acids. The germline V gene encodes CDR1 LNHDA and CDR2 SQIVND (reference sequence). The CDR3 region has the DNA TGTGCCAGTAGTGCCTCCAGGGGGGCTGGAAACACCATATATTTT. Encoded protein: CASSASRGAGNTIYF.